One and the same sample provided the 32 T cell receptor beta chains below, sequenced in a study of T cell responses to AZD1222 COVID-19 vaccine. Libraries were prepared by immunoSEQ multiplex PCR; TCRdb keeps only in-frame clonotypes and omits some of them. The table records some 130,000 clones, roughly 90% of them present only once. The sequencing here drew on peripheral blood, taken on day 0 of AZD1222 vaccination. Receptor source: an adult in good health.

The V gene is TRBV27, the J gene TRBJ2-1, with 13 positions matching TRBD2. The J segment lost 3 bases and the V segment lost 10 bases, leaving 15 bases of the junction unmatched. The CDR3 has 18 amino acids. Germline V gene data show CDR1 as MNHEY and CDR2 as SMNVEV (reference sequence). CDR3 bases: TGTGCCATACTGACTAGCGGGAGGATTTTGAAAGACTACAATGAGCAGTTCTTC. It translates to CAILTSGRILKDYNEQFF.

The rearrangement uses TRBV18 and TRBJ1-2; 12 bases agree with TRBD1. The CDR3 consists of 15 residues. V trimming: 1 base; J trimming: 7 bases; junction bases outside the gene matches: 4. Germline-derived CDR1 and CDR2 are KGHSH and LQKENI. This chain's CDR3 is CASSPLGTGGRGYTF. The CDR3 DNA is TGTGCCAGCTCACCACTTGGGACAGGGGGCCGTGGCTACACCTTC.

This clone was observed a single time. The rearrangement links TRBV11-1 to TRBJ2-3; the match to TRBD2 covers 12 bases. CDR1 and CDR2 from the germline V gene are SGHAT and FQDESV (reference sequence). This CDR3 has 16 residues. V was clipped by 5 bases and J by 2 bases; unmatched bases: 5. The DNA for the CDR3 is TGTGCCAGCAGCATAAGACTAGCGGGAGTCACAGATACGCAGTATTTT. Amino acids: CASSIRLAGVTDTQYF.

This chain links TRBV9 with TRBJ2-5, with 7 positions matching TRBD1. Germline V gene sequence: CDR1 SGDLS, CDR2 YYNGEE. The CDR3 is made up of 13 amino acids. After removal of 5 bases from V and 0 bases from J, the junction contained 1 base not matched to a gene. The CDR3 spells CASSGTDQETQYF. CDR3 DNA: TGTGCCAGCAGTGGGACAGACCAAGAGACCCAGTACTTC.

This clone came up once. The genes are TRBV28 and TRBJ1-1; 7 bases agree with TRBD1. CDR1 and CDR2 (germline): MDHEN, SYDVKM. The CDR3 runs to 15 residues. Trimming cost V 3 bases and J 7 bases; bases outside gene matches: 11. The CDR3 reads CASSLMVTGAVEAFF. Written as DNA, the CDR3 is TGTGCCAGCAGTTTGATGGTCACAGGGGCTGTTGAAGCTTTCTTT.

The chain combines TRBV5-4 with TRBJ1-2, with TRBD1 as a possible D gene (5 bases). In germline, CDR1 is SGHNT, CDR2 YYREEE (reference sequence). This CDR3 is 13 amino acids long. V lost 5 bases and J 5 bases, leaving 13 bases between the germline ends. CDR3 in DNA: TGTGCCAGCAGGCTGACAGTCGAATATGGCTACACCTTC. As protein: CASRLTVEYGYTF.

The CDR3 sequence: CASSFSGNQPQHF. For the CDR3, the DNA is TGTGCCAGCAGCTTTTCCGGCAATCAGCCCCAGCATTTT. J is TRBJ1-5 and V is TRBV11-2, with D uncertain. CDR3 length equals 13 residues. Trimming removed 3 bases at V and 2 bases at J, with 5 bases between. Germline V gene data show CDR1 as SGHAT and CDR2 as FQNNGV.

CDR3: CASSPLIDRAGMANYGYTF. DNA of the CDR3: TGTGCCAGCAGTCCCTTGATCGACAGGGCGGGGATGGCTAACTATGGCTACACCTTC. The chain combines TRBV6-4 with TRBJ1-2, with 7 bases lining up with TRBD1. The CDR3 has 19 amino acids. The V and J ends lost 5 bases and 0 bases, in that order; junction bases with no gene match: 18. Looked up from germline, CDR1 is MRHNA and CDR2 is SNTAGT.

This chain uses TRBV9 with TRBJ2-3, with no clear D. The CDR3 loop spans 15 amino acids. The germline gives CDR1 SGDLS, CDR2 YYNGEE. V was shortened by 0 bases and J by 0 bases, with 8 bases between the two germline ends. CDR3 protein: CASSVGFRSTDTQYF. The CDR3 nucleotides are TGTGCCAGCAGCGTAGGGTTTCGAAGCACAGATACGCAGTATTTT.

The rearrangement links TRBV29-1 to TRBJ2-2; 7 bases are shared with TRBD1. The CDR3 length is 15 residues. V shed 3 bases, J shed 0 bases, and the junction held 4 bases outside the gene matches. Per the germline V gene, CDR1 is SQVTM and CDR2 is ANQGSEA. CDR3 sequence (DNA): TGCAGCGTTGATGGGACAGACGCGAACACCGGGGAGCTGTTTTTT. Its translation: CSVDGTDANTGELFF.

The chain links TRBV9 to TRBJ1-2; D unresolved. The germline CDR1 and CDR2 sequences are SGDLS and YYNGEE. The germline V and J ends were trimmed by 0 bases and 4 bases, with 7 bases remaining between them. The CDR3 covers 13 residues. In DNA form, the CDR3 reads TGTGCCAGCAGCGTAGAAGGCCCCTATGGCTACACCTTC. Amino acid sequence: CASSVEGPYGYTF.

The CDR3 region has the DNA TGTGCCAGCAGTGAGTTGAGGGGGATCACCGGGGAGCTGTTTTTT. Protein: CASSELRGITGELFF. This sequence joins TRBV2 and TRBJ2-2, with D tentatively TRBD1 (6 bases). The CDR3 length is 15 residues. With 3 bases removed from V and 4 bases from J, the gap between germline ends came to 12 bases. CDR1 and CDR2 from the germline V gene are SNHLY and FYNNEI.

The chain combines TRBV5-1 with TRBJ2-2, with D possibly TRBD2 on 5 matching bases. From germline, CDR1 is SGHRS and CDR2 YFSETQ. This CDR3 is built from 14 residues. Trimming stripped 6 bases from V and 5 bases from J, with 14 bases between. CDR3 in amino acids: CASTSYSVTGELFF. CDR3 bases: TGCGCCAGCACTTCCTATAGCGTGACCGGGGAGCTGTTTTTT. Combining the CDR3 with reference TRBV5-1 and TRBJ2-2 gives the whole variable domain KAGVTQTPRYLIKTRGQQVTLSCSPISGHRSVSWYQQTPGQGLQFLFEYFSETQRNKGNFPGRFSGRQFSNSRSEMNVSTLELGDSALYLCASTSYSVTGELFFGEGSRLTVL.

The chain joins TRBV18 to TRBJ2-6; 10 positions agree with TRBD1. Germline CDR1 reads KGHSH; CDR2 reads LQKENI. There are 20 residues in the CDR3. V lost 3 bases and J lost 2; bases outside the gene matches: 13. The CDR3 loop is CASSPRNMGQGTPGANVLTF. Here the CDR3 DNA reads TGTGCCAGCTCACCGAGGAACATGGGACAGGGGACACCTGGGGCCAACGTCCTGACTTTC.

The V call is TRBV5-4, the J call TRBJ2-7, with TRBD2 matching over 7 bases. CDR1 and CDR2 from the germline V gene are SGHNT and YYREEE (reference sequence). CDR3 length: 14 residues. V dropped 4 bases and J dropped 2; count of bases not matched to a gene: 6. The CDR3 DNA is TGTGCCAGCAGCCATAGCGGGCTGCCCTACGAGCAGTACTTC. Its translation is CASSHSGLPYEQYF. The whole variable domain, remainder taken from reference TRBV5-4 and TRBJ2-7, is ETGVTQSPTHLIKTRGQQVTLRCSSQSGHNTVSWYQQALGQGPQFIFQYYREEENGRGNFPPRFSGLQFPNYSSELNVNALELDDSALYLCASSHSGLPYEQYFGPGTRLTVT.

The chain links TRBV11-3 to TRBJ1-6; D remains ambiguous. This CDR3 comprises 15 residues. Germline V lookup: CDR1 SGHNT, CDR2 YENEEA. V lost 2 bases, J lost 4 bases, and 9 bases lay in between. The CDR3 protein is CASSLLRSYNSPLHF. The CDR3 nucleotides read TGTGCCAGCAGCTTACTCAGGTCATATAATTCACCCCTCCACTTT.

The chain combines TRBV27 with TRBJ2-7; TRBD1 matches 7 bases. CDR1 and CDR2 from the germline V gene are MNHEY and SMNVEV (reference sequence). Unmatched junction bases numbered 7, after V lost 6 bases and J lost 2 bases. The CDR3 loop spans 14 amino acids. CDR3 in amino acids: CASRTGTVTYEQYF. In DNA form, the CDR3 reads TGTGCCAGCAGGACCGGGACAGTAACCTACGAGCAGTACTTC.

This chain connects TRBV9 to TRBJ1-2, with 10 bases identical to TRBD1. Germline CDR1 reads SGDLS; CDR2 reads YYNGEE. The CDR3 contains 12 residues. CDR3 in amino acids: CGSGQGLYGYTF. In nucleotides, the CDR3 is TGTGGGTCGGGACAGGGGCTCTATGGCTACACCTTC.

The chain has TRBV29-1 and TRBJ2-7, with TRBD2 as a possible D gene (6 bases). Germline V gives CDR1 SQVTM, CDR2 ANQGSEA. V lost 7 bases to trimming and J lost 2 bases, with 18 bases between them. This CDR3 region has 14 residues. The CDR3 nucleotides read TGCAGCGGGGGGAAGGGACTTGCTCCCTACGAGCAGTACTTC. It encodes CSGGKGLAPYEQYF.

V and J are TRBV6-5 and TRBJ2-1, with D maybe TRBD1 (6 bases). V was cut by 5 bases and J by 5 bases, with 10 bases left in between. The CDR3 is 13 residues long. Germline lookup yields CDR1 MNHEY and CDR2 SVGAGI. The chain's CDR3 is CASSLTGNNEQFF. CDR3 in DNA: TGTGCCAGCAGTCTAACAGGGAACAATGAGCAGTTCTTC.

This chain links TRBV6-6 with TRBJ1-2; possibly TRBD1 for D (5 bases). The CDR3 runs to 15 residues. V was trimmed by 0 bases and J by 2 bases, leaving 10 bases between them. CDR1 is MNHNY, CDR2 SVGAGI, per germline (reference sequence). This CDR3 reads CASSYSRAGNYGYTF. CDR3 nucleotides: TGTGCCAGCAGTTACTCGCGGGCAGGGAACTATGGCTACACCTTC.

The CDR3 region has the DNA TGTGCCAGCAGCGCTTGGACTAGCGGAGCGGGGGAGCTGTTTTTT. Amino acids: CASSAWTSGAGELFF. V usage is TRBV6-4 and J usage is TRBJ2-2, with 10 bases aligning to TRBD2. The germline V gene encodes CDR1 MRHNA and CDR2 SNTAGT. This CDR3 has 15 residues. V shed 6 bases, J shed 8 bases, and the junction held 9 bases outside the gene matches.

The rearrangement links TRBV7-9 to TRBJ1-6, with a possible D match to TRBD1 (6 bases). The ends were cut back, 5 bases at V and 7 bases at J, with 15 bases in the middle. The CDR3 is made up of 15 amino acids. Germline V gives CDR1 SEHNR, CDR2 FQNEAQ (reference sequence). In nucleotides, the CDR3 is TGTGCCAGCAGCCTTCGGACAGATAAAAATTCACCCCTCCACTTT. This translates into CASSLRTDKNSPLHF.

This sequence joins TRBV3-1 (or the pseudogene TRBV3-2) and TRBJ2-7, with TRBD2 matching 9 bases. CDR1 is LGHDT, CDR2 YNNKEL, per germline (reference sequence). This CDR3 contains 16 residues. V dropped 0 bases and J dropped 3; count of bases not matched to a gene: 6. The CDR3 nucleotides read TGTGCCAGCAGCCAAGAATGGCTAGCGGGACTCTACGAGCAGTACTTC. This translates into CASSQEWLAGLYEQYF.

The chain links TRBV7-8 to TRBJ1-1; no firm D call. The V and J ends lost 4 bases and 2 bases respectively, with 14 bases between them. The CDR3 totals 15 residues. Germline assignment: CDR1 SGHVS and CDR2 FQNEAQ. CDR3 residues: CASSSQGPFNTEAFF. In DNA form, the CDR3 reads TGTGCCAGCAGCTCACAAGGGCCATTTAACACTGAAGCTTTCTTT.

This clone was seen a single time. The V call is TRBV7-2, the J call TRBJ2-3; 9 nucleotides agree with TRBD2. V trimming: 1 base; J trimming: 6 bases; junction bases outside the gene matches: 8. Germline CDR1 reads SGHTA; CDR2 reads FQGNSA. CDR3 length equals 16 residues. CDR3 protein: CASSLVGGGVWDTQYF. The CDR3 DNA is TGTGCCAGCAGCTTAGTTGGCGGGGGGGTCTGGGATACGCAGTATTTT.

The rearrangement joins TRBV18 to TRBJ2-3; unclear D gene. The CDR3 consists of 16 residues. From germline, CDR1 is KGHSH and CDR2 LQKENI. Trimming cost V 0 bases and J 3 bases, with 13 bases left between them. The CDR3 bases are TGTGCCAGCTCACCACCCGGATACGGGCGTACAGATACGCAGTATTTT. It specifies CASSPPGYGRTDTQYF.

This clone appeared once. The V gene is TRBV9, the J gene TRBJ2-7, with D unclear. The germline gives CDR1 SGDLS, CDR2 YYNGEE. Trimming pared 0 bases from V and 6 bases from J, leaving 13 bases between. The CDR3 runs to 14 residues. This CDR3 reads CASSVAGLPFEQYF. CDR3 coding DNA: TGTGCCAGCAGCGTAGCTGGCCTCCCCTTCGAGCAGTACTTC.

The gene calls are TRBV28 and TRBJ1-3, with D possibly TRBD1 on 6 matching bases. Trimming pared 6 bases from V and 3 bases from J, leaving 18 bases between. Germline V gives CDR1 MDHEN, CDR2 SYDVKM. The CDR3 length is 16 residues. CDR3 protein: CASRRRGGLRGNTIYF. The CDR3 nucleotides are TGTGCCAGCAGGCGGAGGGGGGGGCTCCGTGGAAACACCATATATTTT.

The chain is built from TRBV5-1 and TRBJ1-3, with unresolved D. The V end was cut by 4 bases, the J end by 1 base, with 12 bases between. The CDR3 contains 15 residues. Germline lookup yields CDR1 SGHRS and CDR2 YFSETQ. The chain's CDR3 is CASSLTDGSGNTIYF. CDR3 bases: TGCGCCAGCAGCCTTACGGACGGATCTGGAAACACCATATATTTT.

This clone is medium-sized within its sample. In DNA form, the CDR3 reads TGCGCCAGCAGCCAAGACCGGGATGGAGGGGTAGGCTACACCTTC. This gives the protein CASSQDRDGGVGYTF. V is TRBV4-1 and J is TRBJ1-2; D may be TRBD1 (5 bases). The germline CDR1 and CDR2 sequences are MGHRA and YSYEKL. CDR3 size: 15 residues. V lost 0 bases and J 8 bases, leaving 16 bases between the germline ends.

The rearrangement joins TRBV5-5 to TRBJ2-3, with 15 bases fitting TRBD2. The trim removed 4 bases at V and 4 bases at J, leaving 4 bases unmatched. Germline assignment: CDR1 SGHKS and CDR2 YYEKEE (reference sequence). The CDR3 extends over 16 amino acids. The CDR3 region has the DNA TGTGCCAGCAGCAGCGGACTAGCGGGAGGGCCAGATACGCAGTATTTT. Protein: CASSSGLAGGPDTQYF.